The rows below give T cell receptor beta chains drawn from one sample of a study of post-analysis software for immune sequencing data. In TCRdb, the PCR reads were re-called with MiXCR into one record per CDR3 protein. The sample carries 350,000 to 500,000 distinct CDR3 sequences, roughly 40% recorded once. Sequencing was done on a sample of blood. The receptor source for this set is a girl aged 2 to 10 with multiple sclerosis. The CDR3 runs from the conserved cysteine through the conserved F or W. The D gene is left open where the match is weak. Rows give clone size only sometimes, using once, few, many, or a class for an expanded clone.

clone size | D gene | J gene | V gene | CDR3 DNA | CDR3 protein
NA | NA | TRBJ2-1 | TRBV6-2/TRBV6-3 | TGTGCCAGCACCCGGAGGACCACGGGTGAGACCCAGTTCTTC | CASTRRTTGETQFF
few | TRBD1 | TRBJ2-4 | TRBV7-8 | TGTGCCAGCAGCTTAGGTGGGACAGGGAACATTCAGTACTTC | CASSLGGTGNIQYF
NA | NA | TRBJ1-5 | TRBV27 | TGTGCCAGCAGTTTATACCGCAATCAGCCCCAGCATTTT | CASSLYRNQPQHF
few | NA | TRBJ2-7 | TRBV5-6 | TGTGCCAGCAGCTTGGGAAGGGGATTCTCCTACGAGCAGTACTTC | CASSLGRGFSYEQYF
NA | NA | TRBJ2-7 | TRBV5-5 | TGTGCCAGCAGCTTGGCAGGGGACGCCTCCTACGAGCAGTACTTC | CASSLAGDASYEQYF
NA | NA | TRBJ2-1 | TRBV5-1 | TGCGCCAGCAGCCCCCAACTAGTAAACTCCTACAATGAGCAGTTCTTC | CASSPQLVNSYNEQFF
NA | NA | TRBJ1-4 | TRBV20-1 | TGCAGTGCTAGAGAAAGGACAAGTGGAAAACTGTTTTTT | CSARERTSGKLFF
few | NA | TRBJ2-6 | TRBV7-3 | TGTGCCGGCAGCAAGGACTCTGGGGCCAACGTCCTGACTTTC | CAGSKDSGANVLTF
NA | TRBD2 | TRBJ2-3 | TRBV9 | TGTGCCAGCAGCGTCCGGGGGGAAAGAGATACGCAGTATTTT | CASSVRGERDTQYF
NA | NA | TRBJ1-6 | TRBV9 | TGTGCCAGCAGCGTACAGACTGATCATTCACCCCTCCACTTT | CASSVQTDHSPLHF
few | TRBD1 | TRBJ1-2 | TRBV4-1 | TGCGCCAGCAGCCACTTCAGGGGGGGGATCTATGGCTACACCTTC | CASSHFRGGIYGYTF
NA | TRBD1 | TRBJ1-2 | TRBV28 | TGTGCCAGCAGTTTACCCGGACAGGACCTCTATGGCTACACCTTC | CASSLPGQDLYGYTF
few | NA | TRBJ1-2 | TRBV10-3 | TGTGCCATCAGGGGAGAGGGAAACTATGGCTACACCTTC | CAIRGEGNYGYTF
NA | TRBD1 | TRBJ1-2 | TRBV12-3/TRBV12-4 | TGTGCCAGCAGTTATTGGGGATATGGCAGGGGGCTATATGGCTACACCTTC | CASSYWGYGRGLYGYTF
NA | TRBD1 | TRBJ1-4 | TRBV27 | TGTGCCACCCGGACAGGGACTAATGAAAAACTGTTTTTT | CATRTGTNEKLFF
NA | NA | TRBJ2-5 | TRBV7-2 | TGTGCCAGCAGCTGGGACCGGCTCATCGGGACCCAGTACTTC | CASSWDRLIGTQYF
NA | TRBD2 | TRBJ2-7 | TRBV12-3/TRBV12-4 | TGTGCCAGCAGTTTTTGGACTAGCGGGGACTACGAGCAGTACTTC | CASSFWTSGDYEQYF
NA | TRBD1 | TRBJ2-4 | TRBV29-1 | TGCAGCGTCGGACAGGGGGCGGGAAACATTCAGTACTTC | CSVGQGAGNIQYF
NA | NA | TRBJ2-3 | TRBV28 | TGTGCCAGCAGTCGAGCTAACACAGATACGCAGTATTTT | CASSRANTDTQYF
NA | NA | TRBJ1-2 | TRBV5-6 | TGTGCCAGCAGCTTGGGTCCGGGGGCAGGTGGCTACACCTTC | CASSLGPGAGGYTF
few | NA | TRBJ1-2 | TRBV5-1 | TGCGCCAGCAGCTTGGATGTGGAGATCTATGGCTACACCTTC | CASSLDVEIYGYTF
NA | TRBD1 | TRBJ1-2 | TRBV5-1 | TGCGCCAGCAGCTTGGGGTCAGGGGGAGATGGCTACACCTTC | CASSLGSGGDGYTF
NA | TRBD1 | TRBJ1-5 | TRBV2 | TGTGCCAGCAGTGAAAGACAGGGGGCCGGTCAGCCCCAGCATTTT | CASSERQGAGQPQHF
NA | NA | TRBJ2-7 | TRBV7-9 | TGTGCCAGCAGCTTATTGGGTTACCACGAGCAGTACTTC | CASSLLGYHEQYF
NA | TRBD1 | TRBJ1-5 | TRBV30 | TGTGCCTGGAAGGATCCACAGGGGGTTCAGCCCCAGCATTTT | CAWKDPQGVQPQHF
NA | NA | TRBJ2-3 | TRBV28 | TGTGCCAGCAGTTTTTCGGGCCCCGCTAGCACAGATACGCAGTATTTT | CASSFSGPASTDTQYF
NA | NA | TRBJ1-6 | TRBV20-1 | TGCAGTGCCACCGGGACGACCAATTCACCCCTCCACTTT | CSATGTTNSPLHF
NA | NA | TRBJ1-4 | TRBV20-1 | TGCAGTGCCAGGAGGGCAACTAATGAAAAACTGTTTTTT | CSARRATNEKLFF
NA | TRBD1 | TRBJ2-7 | TRBV28 | TGTGCCAGCAGCCTAAGCGGACAGGGCTCCTACGAGCAGTACTTC | CASSLSGQGSYEQYF
NA | NA | TRBJ2-5 | TRBV28 | TGTGCCAGCAGTAACAGGAGGCTGGGGCAAGAGACCCAGTACTTC | CASSNRRLGQETQYF
NA | NA | TRBJ2-5 | TRBV28 | TGTGCCAGCAGCTCTTTCATAAAGGACAGCACCCAAGAGACCCAGTACTTC | CASSSFIKDSTQETQYF
NA | TRBD2 | TRBJ2-1 | TRBV5-1 | TGCGCCAGCAGCTACGCAGGACTAGCCGTCAATGAGCAGTTCTTC | CASSYAGLAVNEQFF
NA | TRBD2 | TRBJ2-3 | TRBV15 | TGTGCCACCAGCCCAATAGCGGGAGTCTGGTCCACAGATACGCAGTATTTT | CATSPIAGVWSTDTQYF
NA | TRBD2 | TRBJ2-1 | TRBV28 | TGTGCCAGCAGTTTACCCCGGGGACTAGCGGGGATGGATGAGCAGTTCTTC | CASSLPRGLAGMDEQFF
few | TRBD1 | TRBJ2-1 | TRBV6-2/TRBV6-3 | TGTGCCAGCAGCGAGGACAGGGCTAATGAGCAGTTCTTC | CASSEDRANEQFF
once | NA | TRBJ2-3 | TRBV18 | TGTGCCAGCTCACCCGACAGGTTCACTAGCACAGATACGCAGTATTTT | CASSPDRFTSTDTQYF
many | TRBD1 | TRBJ1-5 | TRBV12-3/TRBV12-4 | TGTGCCAGCAGTTCGGGACAGAGCAATCAGCCCCAGCATTTT | CASSSGQSNQPQHF
NA | NA | TRBJ2-7 | TRBV12-3/TRBV12-4 | TGTGCCAGCAGTCCCACCGGGGCTAGCGTGAGAAGGGAGCAGTACTTC | CASSPTGASVRREQYF
NA | TRBD2 | TRBJ2-1 | TRBV7-3 | TGTGCCAGCAGCTTAGGGGCGGGGGAATACAATGAGCAGTTCTTC | CASSLGAGEYNEQFF
NA | NA | TRBJ2-7 | TRBV6-2/TRBV6-3 | TGTGCCAGCAGTTACTCGATGGATAGGGGGAACTACGAGCAGTACTTC | CASSYSMDRGNYEQYF
few | NA | TRBJ2-7 | TRBV14 | TGTGCCAGCAGACCTGGAGGGGGGCCTCTCGAGCAGTACTTC | CASRPGGGPLEQYF
NA | NA | TRBJ1-2 | TRBV18 | TGTGCCAGCTCACCACAGGGGGATAGCGATAACTATGGCTACACCTTC | CASSPQGDSDNYGYTF
NA | TRBD2 | TRBJ2-3 | TRBV9 | TGTGCCAGCAGCGCGGGACTAGCGGGGGACACAGATACGCAGTATTTT | CASSAGLAGDTDTQYF
NA | TRBD2 | TRBJ2-1 | TRBV6-5 | TGTGCCAGCAGTTACCCCACTCTCTTAGCGGGGAGCTCCTACAATGAGCAGTTCTTC | CASSYPTLLAGSSYNEQFF
NA | TRBD1 | TRBJ1-1 | TRBV29-1 | TGCAGCGCTATGGGTACCCGGGACAGACAGAACACTGAAGCTTTCTTT | CSAMGTRDRQNTEAFF
once | NA | TRBJ2-7 | TRBV29-1 | TGCAGCGTTGAATCTGGGACACCCTACGAGCAGTACTTC | CSVESGTPYEQYF
NA | NA | TRBJ1-2 | TRBV28 | TGTGCCAGCAGTTCCGGAGGGGCTAACTATGGCTACACCTTC | CASSSGGANYGYTF
NA | NA | TRBJ2-1 | TRBV4-3 | TGCGCCAGCAGCCAAGATAACGACAATGAGCAGTTCTTC | CASSQDNDNEQFF
few | NA | TRBJ1-2 | TRBV28 | TGTGCCAGCAGTTCAGGGAGCTATGGCTACACCTTC | CASSSGSYGYTF
NA | NA | TRBJ2-1 | TRBV5-1 | TGCGCCAGCAGCATCCTTAGCGGAGGCGTCGATGAGCAGTTCTTC | CASSILSGGVDEQFF
NA | NA | TRBJ2-1 | TRBV20-1 | TGCAGTGCTAGAGATTCCCTGTCACGCTCCTACAATGAGCAGTTCTTC | CSARDSLSRSYNEQFF
NA | NA | TRBJ2-3 | TRBV12-3/TRBV12-4 | TGTGCCAGCAGCCTCCTGGGCGGGGGACAATCAGATATGGAGTATTTT | CASSLLGGGQSDMEYF
few | NA | TRBJ1-5 | TRBV2 | TGTGCCAGCAGCGAGGACAGACACAATCAGCCCCAGCATTTT | CASSEDRHNQPQHF
NA | NA | TRBJ2-7 | TRBV20-1 | TGCAGTGATAACGCAGTGGCAGGCCCATACGAGCAGTACTTC | CSDNAVAGPYEQYF
few | NA | TRBJ1-2 | TRBV10-3 | TGTGCCATCAGTGAGTCTGAGGTTAGGGACTATGGCTACACCTTC | CAISESEVRDYGYTF
few | NA | TRBJ2-1 | TRBV12-3/TRBV12-4 | TGTGCCAGCAGTTCTCAGATCGAAGGTACTGAGCAGTTCTTC | CASSSQIEGTEQFF
NA | TRBD2 | TRBJ2-7 | TRBV11-2 | TGTGCCAGCAGGCGTCCCGGGACTAGCGGGAGGGCCTACGAGCAGTACTTC | CASRRPGTSGRAYEQYF
once | NA | TRBJ2-3 | TRBV18 | TGTGCCAGCTCACCTCGGTCCTTGGATACGCAGTATTTT | CASSPRSLDTQYF